The T cell receptor beta chain under discussion was sequenced for a study of CD8+CD57+ T cells in acquired aplastic anemia. Study context: Sorted CD4+ and CD8+ cells yielded DNA averaging about 2.9 ug.

Study-level results: Some 31 CD8+ CDR3 sequences were shared between patients and controls.

Genomic DNA constituted the template upon which TCR beta VDJ and CDR3 profiling was performed. TCRdb reanalysed the reads using MiXCR and keeps one entry per CDR3 protein. The sample lists about 270,000 distinct CDR3 sequences, about 56% occurring once. The CDR3 loop spans 19 amino acids. Trimming left V 3 bases short and J 3 bases short, with 26 bases between. Germline CDR1 reads MDHEN; CDR2 reads SYDVKM. Of note for this clonotype: What it binds is unknown.

Sequenced sample: sorted CD4+, CD8+, or CD8+CD57+ T cells (not recorded which) from PBMCs. The TCR comes from a human donor with severe aplastic anemia or a healthy control (not recorded which). The chain links TRBV28 to TRBJ1-2; D call uncertain. The CDR3 spells CASSFTWREPGSVDYGYTF. As DNA, the CDR3 is TGTGCCAGCAGTTTCACTTGGAGGGAACCGGGTTCGGTAGACTATGGCTACACCTTC.